Each of the 28 T cell receptor beta chains below was sequenced from the same sample in a study of CD8 T cells in ankylosing spondylitis. TCRdb reprocessed the 5' RACE reads via MiXCR and lists one record per CDR3 protein. The sample records about 160,000 distinct CDR3 sequences, under 55% being singletons. Input material: synovial fluid, either unsorted or a sorted T cell fraction (not recorded which). These receptors all come from a male donor with ankylosing spondylitis.

The chain combines TRBV28 with TRBJ1-2; unclear D gene. Trimming pared 3 bases from V and 8 bases from J, leaving 25 bases between. The CDR3 covers 17 residues. Germline V gene data show CDR1 as MDHEN and CDR2 as SYDVKM. The CDR3 protein is CASSFPTLVGSYWGYTF. The DNA for the CDR3 is TGTGCCAGCAGTTTCCCCACTTTGGTGGGGAGCTACTGGGGCTACACCTTC.

The V gene is TRBV6-1, the J gene TRBJ1-6; the D is unclear. The CDR3 extends over 15 amino acids. Trimming stripped 5 bases from V and 7 bases from J, with 15 bases between. Germline-derived CDR1 and CDR2 are MNHNS and SASEGT. CDR3 bases: TGTGCCAGCAGTCCAGTAACTGGAGTCAATTCACCCCTCCACTTT. This sequence encodes CASSPVTGVNSPLHF.

This chain joins TRBV28 and TRBJ2-7, with TRBD2 as a possible D gene (5 bases). CDR1 and CDR2 from the germline V gene are MDHEN and SYDVKM. This CDR3 has 16 amino acids. V lost 6 bases to trimming and J lost 6 bases, with 24 bases between them. CDR3 sequence (DNA): TGTGCCAGCAGCTTCCCTCCCGGGGAAACTATCCTCGAGCAGTACTTC. Protein sequence: CASSFPPGETILEQYF. Combining the CDR3 with reference TRBV28 and TRBJ2-7 gives the whole variable domain DVKVTQSSRYLVKRTGEKVFLECVQDMDHENMFWYRQDPGLGLRLIYFSYDVKMKEKGDIPEGYSVSREKKERFSLILESASTNQTSMYLCASSFPPGETILEQYFGPGTRLTVT.

This clonotype was picked up a small number of times. The rearrangement uses TRBV12-3 or TRBV12-4 and TRBJ1-1; D remains ambiguous. V shed 6 bases and J shed 5 bases, with 19 bases lying between them. The CDR3 covers 15 residues. CDR3 in DNA: TGTGCCAGCAGGCACAAGACTACTAGAGAGACTGAAGCTTTCTTT. Translated, it gives CASRHKTTRETEAFF.

This rearrangement joins TRBV3-1 to TRBJ2-2; D unresolved. Trimming took off 8 bases at V and 9 bases at J, with 4 bases between the two ends. Germline V gives CDR1 LGHDT, CDR2 YNNKEL (reference sequence). The CDR3 totals 9 residues. The CDR3 sequence: CASARELFF. For the CDR3, the DNA is TGTGCCAGCGCCCGGGAGCTGTTTTTT. Combining the CDR3 with reference TRBV3-1 and TRBJ2-2 gives the whole variable domain DTAVSQTPKYLVTQMGNDKSIKCEQNLGHDTMYWYKQDSKKFLKIMFSYNNKELIINETVPNRFSPKSPDKAHLNLHINSLELGDSAVYFCASARELFFGEGSRLTVL.

The chain uses TRBV28 and TRBJ2-3; the match to TRBD1 covers 10 bases. The trim removed 2 bases at V and 1 base at J, leaving 9 bases unmatched. Looked up from germline, CDR1 is MDHEN and CDR2 is SYDVKM. This CDR3 has 18 amino acids. The CDR3 protein is CASSLLVDRGAGTDTQYF. In DNA, the CDR3 is TGTGCCAGCAGTTTACTCGTGGACAGGGGGGCGGGCACAGATACGCAGTATTTT. The whole variable domain, filled in from reference TRBV28 and TRBJ2-3, reads DVKVTQSSRYLVKRTGEKVFLECVQDMDHENMFWYRQDPGLGLRLIYFSYDVKMKEKGDIPEGYSVSREKKERFSLILESASTNQTSMYLCASSLLVDRGAGTDTQYFGPGTRLTVL.

This clonotype appeared once. The J gene is TRBJ1-4, the V gene TRBV12-3 or TRBV12-4; D call uncertain. V lost 6 bases, J lost 0 bases, and 14 bases lay in between. The CDR3 spans 16 residues. The CDR3 loop reads CASSHNTATTNEKLFF. The CDR3 coding sequence is TGTGCCAGCAGCCATAATACGGCAACAACTAATGAAAAACTGTTTTTT.

In this sample, this clonotype turned up many times. V usage is TRBV12-3 or TRBV12-4 and J usage is TRBJ2-1, with 16 bases fitting TRBD2. This CDR3 region has 20 residues. The V segment lost 4 bases and the J segment 3 bases; nucleotides outside the gene matches: 12. The CDR3 region is CASSSLPGTSGRGFYNEQFF. The CDR3 DNA sequence: TGTGCCAGCAGTTCCCTCCCCGGGACTAGCGGGAGGGGATTCTACAATGAGCAGTTCTTC.

The V gene is TRBV11-2, the J gene TRBJ1-4; 11 positions match TRBD1. CDR1 SGHAT and CDR2 FQNNGV come from the germline V gene. CDR3 length equals 15 residues. V gave up 1 base and J gave up 8 bases; unmatched junction bases: 3. The CDR3 region is CASSLGTGGEEKLFF. The DNA for the CDR3 is TGTGCCAGCAGCTTAGGGACAGGGGGCGAGGAAAAACTGTTTTTT.

The chain couples TRBV2 to TRBJ2-1; TRBD1 matches at 7 bases. CDR1 and CDR2 from the germline V gene are SNHLY and FYNNEI. V lost 6 bases to trimming and J lost 6 bases; unmatched junction nucleotides: 8. CDR3 length: 14 amino acids. The CDR3 nucleotides are TGTGCCAGCAGGCCCTCCGGGGACAGCAATGAGCAGTTCTTC. It specifies CASRPSGDSNEQFF. Complete variable domain (other parts from reference TRBV2 and TRBJ2-1): EPEVTQTPSHQVTQMGQEVILRCVPISNHLYFYWYRQILGQKVEFLVSFYNNEISEKSEIFDDQFSVERPDGSNFTLKIRSTKLEDSAMYFCASRPSGDSNEQFFGPGTRLTVL.

The chain joins TRBV4-2 to TRBJ2-5, with D uncertain. The CDR3 is made up of 15 amino acids. The V end was cut by 1 base, the J end by 7 bases, with 16 bases between. Germline-derived CDR1 and CDR2 are LGHNA and YNFKEQ. This chain's CDR3 is CASSQAIEPLWTQYF. The CDR3 DNA reads as TGTGCCAGCAGCCAAGCGATCGAGCCCCTGTGGACCCAGTACTTC.

The genes are TRBV6-1 and TRBJ1-2; no reliable D call. The germline V gene has CDR1 MNHNS and CDR2 SASEGT. V gave up 6 bases and J gave up 5 bases, with 25 bases separating them. The CDR3 consists of 17 residues. DNA of the CDR3: TGTGCCAGCAGCCCGTTTAGGGAGATACAGAAAATGTATGGCTACACCTTC. Its protein product is CASSPFREIQKMYGYTF.

The gene calls are TRBV7-9 and TRBJ1-4; D call uncertain. Germline loops: CDR1 SEHNR, CDR2 FQNEAQ (reference sequence). The CDR3 has 15 residues. The V end was cut by 3 bases, the J end by 0 bases, with 8 bases between. CDR3 DNA sequence: TGTGCCAGCAGCTTCCTCAGATCAACTAATGAAAAACTGTTTTTT. It encodes CASSFLRSTNEKLFF.

A single count supports this clonotype. J is TRBJ1-5 and V is TRBV7-8; D perhaps matches TRBD1 (6 bases). Trimming took off 7 bases at V and 5 bases at J, with 15 bases between the two ends. Per germline, CDR1 SGHVS and CDR2 FQNEAQ. The CDR3 runs 14 residues. CDR3 sequence: CASKGWGPHQPQHF. The CDR3 DNA reads TGTGCCAGCAAGGGGTGGGGGCCCCATCAGCCCCAGCATTTT.

The chain joins TRBV2 to TRBJ2-1; D remains unclear. The germline V and J ends were trimmed by 3 bases and 0 bases, with 6 bases remaining between them. CDR3 length equals 14 residues. The germline CDR1 and CDR2 sequences are SNHLY and FYNNEI. CDR3 nucleotide sequence: TGTGCCAGCAGTGACCAGAGCTCCTACAATGAGCAGTTCTTC. It translates to CASSDQSSYNEQFF.

The CDR3 protein is CASSFGSDGELFF. For the CDR3, the DNA is TGTGCCAGCAGCTTTGGGTCGGACGGGGAGCTGTTTTTT. The chain has TRBV7-9 and TRBJ2-2; no firm D call. The CDR3 has 13 residues. CDR1 and CDR2 from the germline V gene are SEHNR and FQNEAQ (reference sequence). V shed 3 bases and J shed 7 bases, with 9 bases lying between them.

The chain uses TRBV19 and TRBJ2-1, with 10 bases identical to TRBD1. The CDR3 covers 15 residues. Germline V gene lookup returns CDR1 LNHDA and CDR2 SQIVND (reference sequence). V shed 3 bases, J shed 2 bases, and the junction held 1 base outside the gene matches. The CDR3 sequence: CASSMGTGAYNEQFF. For the CDR3, the DNA is TGTGCCAGTAGTATGGGGACAGGGGCCTACAATGAGCAGTTCTTC.

J is TRBJ2-7 and V is TRBV5-1; TRBD1 is a possible D gene (5 bases). Germline assignment: CDR1 SGHRS and CDR2 YFSETQ. This CDR3 spans 16 amino acids. Trimming took off 3 bases at V and 3 bases at J, with 19 bases between the two ends. CDR3: CASSSGPGFGYYEQYF. The CDR3 coding sequence is TGCGCCAGCAGCTCCGGGCCAGGGTTTGGATACTACGAGCAGTACTTC. The full variable domain, in which reference TRBV5-1 and TRBJ2-7 provide the parts outside the CDR3, is KAGVTQTPRYLIKTRGQQVTLSCSPISGHRSVSWYQQTPGQGLQFLFEYFSETQRNKGNFPGRFSGRQFSNSRSEMNVSTLELGDSALYLCASSSGPGFGYYEQYFGPGTRLTVT.

This clonotype was observed a few times. This sequence joins TRBV5-1 and TRBJ2-1; no firm D call. Per germline, CDR1 SGHRS and CDR2 YFSETQ. This CDR3 spans 16 amino acids. V lost 0 bases to trimming and J lost 1 base, with 11 bases between them. CDR3 protein: CASSLAFGVSYNEQFF. CDR3 nucleotide sequence: TGCGCCAGCAGCTTGGCCTTTGGGGTTTCCTACAATGAGCAGTTCTTC. Together with reference TRBV5-1 and TRBJ2-1, the CDR3 gives the full variable domain: KAGVTQTPRYLIKTRGQQVTLSCSPISGHRSVSWYQQTPGQGLQFLFEYFSETQRNKGNFPGRFSGRQFSNSRSEMNVSTLELGDSALYLCASSLAFGVSYNEQFFGPGTRLTVL.

This clonotype appeared a few times. The chain employs TRBV6-2 or TRBV6-3 and TRBJ1-1; no firm D call. Germline assignment: CDR1 MNHEY and CDR2 SVGEGT. CDR3 length: 11 residues. V shed 4 bases and J shed 7 bases, with 7 bases lying between them. CDR3 DNA sequence: TGTGCCAGCAGTTCTTTTGTTGAAGCTTTCTTT. Residues: CASSSFVEAFF.

This rearrangement joins TRBV7-8 to TRBJ2-7, with a weak D call TRBD1 (5 bases). The CDR3 length is 16 residues. In germline, CDR1 is SGHVS, CDR2 FQNEAQ. V gave up 0 bases and J gave up 2 bases, with 14 bases separating them. The CDR3 bases are TGTGCCAGCAGCTTAGCCCCACGTCAGGGAACCTACGAGCAGTACTTC. It is translated as CASSLAPRQGTYEQYF.

This chain joins TRBV27 and TRBJ2-7; D ambiguous. CDR1 is MNHEY, CDR2 SMNVEV, per germline (reference sequence). The CDR3 has 16 amino acids. The ends were cut back, 2 bases at V and 5 bases at J, with 19 bases in the middle. CDR3 protein: CASSLVPGQLGNEQYF. The CDR3 region has the DNA TGTGCCAGCAGTTTAGTTCCCGGGCAGCTTGGGAACGAGCAGTACTTC.

The V call is TRBV12-3 or TRBV12-4, the J call TRBJ2-3; no reliable D call. Trimming pared 0 bases from V and 0 bases from J, leaving 16 bases between. This CDR3 has 18 amino acids. CDR3 coding DNA: TGTGCCAGCAGTTTAGCGTTCCGGGCTGTGGCTAGCACAGATACGCAGTATTTT. Translating it yields CASSLAFRAVASTDTQYF.

The J gene is TRBJ1-4, the V gene TRBV5-1; D uncertain. CDR1 is SGHRS and CDR2 is YFSETQ in the germline V gene. Trimming left V 0 bases short and J 4 bases short, with 13 bases between. This CDR3 is 16 amino acids long. The DNA for the CDR3 is TGCGCCAGCAGCTTGGCCCCAGGCCTCCGTAATGAAAAACTGTTTTTT. Its protein product is CASSLAPGLRNEKLFF.

The chain joins TRBV27 to TRBJ2-3; D remains ambiguous. V lost 5 bases to trimming and J lost 3 bases, with 12 bases between them. Per the germline V gene, CDR1 is MNHEY and CDR2 is SMNVEV (reference sequence). The CDR3 consists of 14 residues. The CDR3 loop reads CASSLHHSTDTQYF. The CDR3 DNA reads TGTGCCAGCAGTCTCCACCACTCAACAGATACGCAGTATTTT.

The rearrangement uses TRBV4-1 and TRBJ2-4; D is uncertain. The germline V and J ends were trimmed by 3 bases and 0 bases, with 12 bases remaining between them. CDR3 length equals 16 residues. From germline, CDR1 is MGHRA and CDR2 YSYEKL. In nucleotides, the CDR3 is TGCGCCAGCAGCCATTTGACCCAACTAGCCAAAAACATTCAGTACTTC. Translating gives CASSHLTQLAKNIQYF.

The chain is built from TRBV3-1 and TRBJ2-1; 9 bases map to TRBD2. Losses at the gene ends were 2 bases for V and 4 bases for J; bases not matched to a gene: 9. The CDR3 has 17 residues. Per the germline V gene, CDR1 is LGHDT and CDR2 is YNNKEL (reference sequence). The chain's CDR3 is CASSQHVAGALYNEQFF. CDR3 DNA: TGTGCCAGCAGCCAACATGTAGCGGGGGCACTGTACAATGAGCAGTTCTTC.

The chain couples TRBV27 to TRBJ1-5, with D perhaps matching TRBD1 (6 bases). The CDR3 sequence is 16 residues long. Germline-derived CDR1 and CDR2 are MNHEY and SMNVEV (reference sequence). Trimming took off 5 bases at V and 5 bases at J, with 19 bases between the two ends. In DNA form, the CDR3 reads TGTGCCAGCAGTCAGGGGATTTGGGCCTTGGATCAGCCCCAGCATTTT. It yields the protein CASSQGIWALDQPQHF.